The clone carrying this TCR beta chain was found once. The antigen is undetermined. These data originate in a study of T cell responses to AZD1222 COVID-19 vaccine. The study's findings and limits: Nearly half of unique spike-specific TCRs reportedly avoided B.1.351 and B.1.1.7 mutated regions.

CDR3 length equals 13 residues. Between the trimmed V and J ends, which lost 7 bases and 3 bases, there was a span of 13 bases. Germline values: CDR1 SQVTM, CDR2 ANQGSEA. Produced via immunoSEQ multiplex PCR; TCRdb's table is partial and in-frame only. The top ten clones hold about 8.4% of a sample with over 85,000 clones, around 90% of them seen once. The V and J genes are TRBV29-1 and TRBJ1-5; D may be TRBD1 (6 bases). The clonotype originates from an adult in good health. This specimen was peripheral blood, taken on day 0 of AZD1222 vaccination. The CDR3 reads CSARGGPNQPQHF. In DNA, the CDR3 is TGCAGCGCCCGAGGGGGGCCCAATCAGCCCCAGCATTTT.